These 17 T cell receptor beta chains share one sample of origin, sequenced in a study of Tregs in tolerant kidney transplant recipients. Some clones are missing from TCRdb's copy, which holds only in-frame ones; the method was immunoSEQ multiplex PCR. Here the sample spans around 77,000 clones, around 98% being singletons. The specimen comprised CD4+ T cells from blood, sampled before the transplant. The receptors originated from a human donor who received a combined kidney and bone marrow transplant.

The V and J genes are TRBV4-1 and TRBJ2-5, with 8 bases that match TRBD2. Germline V CDR1 and CDR2: MGHRA, YSYEKL. V gave up 0 bases and J gave up 5 bases; unmatched junction bases: 11. The CDR3 has 17 residues. The CDR3 DNA reads as TGCGCCAGCAGCCAAGATGGAAGCGGGAGCGGTCGGGAGACCCAGTACTTC. Its translation: CASSQDGSGSGRETQYF.

This clone appeared a single time. The gene calls are TRBV30 and TRBJ2-3, with D hard to call. V was pared by 3 bases and J by 2 bases, with 12 bases between. CDR1 is GTSNPN and CDR2 is SVGIG in the germline V gene (reference sequence). The CDR3 loop spans 14 amino acids. The CDR3 DNA reads TGTGCCTGGAGCCGGCGGATTTCCACAGATACGCAGTATTTT. It specifies CAWSRRISTDTQYF.

The CDR3, as DNA: TGTGCAAGTCGCTTCGTGTTAGGGGAAGGGGCCAAAAACATTCAGTACTTC. Translating it yields CASRFVLGEGAKNIQYF. The rearrangement joins TRBV12-2 to TRBJ2-4; TRBD1, the D gene given by the table, was not confirmed from the DNA. TRBV12-2 is labeled a pseudogene. This CDR3 is built from 17 residues.

The chain uses TRBV20-1 and TRBJ1-1; D unresolved. Germline V gene data show CDR1 as DFQATT and CDR2 as SNEGSKA (reference sequence). The CDR3 runs to 11 residues. Trimming stripped 6 bases from V and 0 bases from J, with 5 bases between. The CDR3: CSASMNTEAFF. CDR3 nucleotides: TGCAGTGCGTCAATGAACACTGAAGCTTTCTTT.

The V and J genes are TRBV2 and TRBJ2-1; 7 nucleotides line up with TRBD1. The CDR3 has 15 amino acids. Germline trimming cut 6 bases from V and 3 bases from J; bases unmatched to any gene: 8. Germline CDR1 is SNHLY and CDR2 is FYNNEI. The CDR3 DNA follows: TGTGCCAGCAGGTCCGGGACAGTTCTCTACAATGAGCAGTTCTTC. This gives the protein CASRSGTVLYNEQFF. The variable domain in full, with the rest retrieved from reference TRBV2 and TRBJ2-1, is EPEVTQTPSHQVTQMGQEVILRCVPISNHLYFYWYRQILGQKVEFLVSFYNNEISEKSEIFDDQFSVERPDGSNFTLKIRSTKLEDSAMYFCASRSGTVLYNEQFFGPGTRLTVL.

The count of this clone is one. The genes are TRBV6-5 and TRBJ2-6; possibly TRBD1 for D (5 bases). The CDR3 has 15 residues. CDR1 and CDR2 from the germline V gene are MNHEY and SVGAGI. The germline V and J ends were trimmed by 4 bases and 3 bases, with 10 bases remaining between them. The CDR3 here is CASSFDRRGANVLTF. As DNA, the CDR3 is TGTGCCAGCAGTTTTGACAGACGTGGGGCCAACGTCCTGACTTTC.

The chain uses TRBV4-2 and TRBJ1-1; tentative D call: TRBD1 (5 bases). The germline V and J ends were trimmed by 2 bases and 2 bases, with 15 bases remaining between them. CDR1 and CDR2 from the germline V gene are LGHNA and YNFKEQ. The CDR3 is made up of 16 amino acids. The CDR3 here is CASSQPKSTVNTEAFF. The CDR3 region has the DNA TGTGCCAGCAGCCAACCTAAATCGACAGTTAACACTGAAGCTTTCTTT.

This rearrangement joins TRBV7-3 to TRBJ2-3, with a possible D match to TRBD2 (6 bases). CDR1 and CDR2 from the germline V gene are SGHTA and FQGTGA. V was cut by 7 bases and J by 2 bases, with 13 bases left in between. CDR3 length: 14 residues. The CDR3: CASNSGPITDTQYF. Here the CDR3 DNA reads TGTGCCAGCAATAGCGGTCCAATCACAGATACGCAGTATTTT.

This clone showed up just once. The chain recombines TRBV6-4 with TRBJ2-3, with D uncertain. The germline V and J ends were trimmed by 9 bases and 4 bases, with 8 bases remaining between them. Germline CDR1 MRHNA, CDR2 SNTAGT. This CDR3 region has 11 residues. CDR3 in DNA: TGTGCCAGTCGAGGCCCAGATACGCAGTATTTT. Translation gives CASRGPDTQYF.

The CDR3: CASSRDDRSSYNSPLHF. The DNA for the CDR3 is TGTGCCAGCAGTAGAGATGACAGGAGCTCCTATAATTCACCCCTCCACTTT. V and J are TRBV27 and TRBJ1-6, with D maybe TRBD1 (6 bases). Germline-derived CDR1 and CDR2 are MNHEY and SMNVEV (reference sequence). The CDR3 consists of 17 residues. The ends were cut back, 5 bases at V and 0 bases at J, with 14 bases in the middle.

The V and J genes are TRBV7-2 and TRBJ1-5; D gene unclear. CDR3 size: 12 residues. Germline V lookup: CDR1 SGHTA, CDR2 FQGNSA. V lost 4 bases, J lost 9 bases, and 10 bases lay in between. CDR3 in DNA: TGTGCCAGCAGCTCCCCCCCGGGGCCCCAGCATTTT. It specifies CASSSPPGPQHF.

This chain connects TRBV6-6 to TRBJ1-2, with 7 bases fitting TRBD1. V gave up 1 base and J gave up 1 base; unmatched junction bases: 3. The germline V gene encodes CDR1 MNHNY and CDR2 SVGAGI (reference sequence). The CDR3 is 15 amino acids. CDR3 in amino acids: CASSYYRQGNYGYTF. In DNA form, the CDR3 reads TGTGCCAGCAGTTACTACAGACAGGGTAACTATGGCTACACCTTC.

The J gene is TRBJ2-4, the V gene TRBV6-5, with 8 bases matching TRBD1. Trimming at V came to 0 bases and at J to 7 bases, leaving 2 bases not matched to a gene. The CDR3 spans 14 residues. CDR1 is MNHEY and CDR2 is SVGAGI in the germline V gene. DNA of the CDR3: TGTGCCAGCAGTTACTCCGGACAGGGTAACATTCAGTACTTC. Residues: CASSYSGQGNIQYF.

V and J are TRBV28 and TRBJ2-3; TRBD2 matches at 13 bases. V dropped 5 bases and J dropped 4; count of bases not matched to a gene: 12. Germline loops: CDR1 MDHEN, CDR2 SYDVKM. This CDR3 is built from 18 residues. The CDR3 DNA sequence: TGTGCCAGCAGTGAACGACCATGGACTAGCGGGGGTTCAGATACGCAGTATTTT. Its translation: CASSERPWTSGGSDTQYF.

V gene TRBV9 combines with J gene TRBJ2-3; TRBD2 aligns across 10 bases. V was clipped by 2 bases and J by 1 base; unmatched bases: 4. This CDR3 is 16 amino acids long. CDR1 is SGDLS, CDR2 YYNGEE, per germline. The CDR3 DNA reads as TGTGCCAGCAGCGTCCTAGCGGGAGAAGGCACAGATACGCAGTATTTT. Its protein product is CASSVLAGEGTDTQYF.

The chain combines TRBV25-1 with TRBJ1-4; TRBD1 agrees at 10 bases. This CDR3 is built from 17 residues. J was trimmed by 5 bases and V by 4 bases; bases with no gene match: 10. The germline V gene encodes CDR1 MGHDK and CDR2 SYGVNS. The CDR3 nucleotides are TGTGCCAGCAGTGCCATTGCGGGGGACAGGGGAAATGAAAAACTGTTTTTT. Amino acid sequence: CASSAIAGDRGNEKLFF.

V is TRBV5-5 and J is TRBJ2-5; D is uncertain. CDR1 and CDR2 (germline): SGHKS, YYEKEE (reference sequence). V lost 1 base, J lost 4 bases, and 8 bases lay in between. The CDR3 has 13 residues. CDR3 nucleotides: TGTGCCAGCAGCTTGCGGGTGGGAGAGACCCAGTACTTC. Residues: CASSLRVGETQYF.